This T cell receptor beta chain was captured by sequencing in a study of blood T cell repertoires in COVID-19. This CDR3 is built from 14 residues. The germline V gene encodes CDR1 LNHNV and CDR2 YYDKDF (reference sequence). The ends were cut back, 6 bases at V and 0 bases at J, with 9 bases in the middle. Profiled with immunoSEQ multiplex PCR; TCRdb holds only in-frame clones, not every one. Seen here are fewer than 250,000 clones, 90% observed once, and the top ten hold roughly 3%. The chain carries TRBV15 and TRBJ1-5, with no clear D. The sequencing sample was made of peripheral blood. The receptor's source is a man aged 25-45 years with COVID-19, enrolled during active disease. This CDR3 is CATRAGGSNQPQHF. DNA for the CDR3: TGTGCCACCAGGGCGGGCGGTAGCAATCAGCCCCAGCATTTT.